A selection of T cell receptor beta chains follows, all from one sample in a study of monozygotic twins with cystic fibrosis. The assay was immunoSEQ multiplex PCR, and TCRdb's table has in-frame clones only and misses some. The sample records roughly 25,000 clones, 96% being singletons. The sample taken for sequencing was blood. The receptors originated from a girl aged 2-10 years with cystic fibrosis. Each CDR3 is given with its conserved first and last residue. A D gene is named only where the DNA matches it firmly. A clone size is listed for some rows: how often the clone was seen (once, few, many), or a class if it is expanded.

j_call d_call v_call clone_size cdr3_aa cdr3_nt
TRBJ2-7 TRBD2 TRBV4-1 - CASSQEAGGDREQYF TGCGCCAGCAGCCAAGAGGCGGGAGGGGACCGCGAGCAGTACTTC
TRBJ2-2 - TRBV19 - CASSTHTSLEGSRELFF TGTGCCAGTAGTACCCACACTAGCTTGGAGGGGTCCCGGGAGCTGTTTTTT
TRBJ2-7 - TRBV11-2 - CASSQQSGWVYEQYF TGTGCCAGCAGTCAACAGAGTGGATGGGTCTACGAGCAGTACTTC
TRBJ2-3 - TRBV9 - CASSDPQGETGSTDTQYF TGTGCCAGCAGCGACCCCCAAGGAGAGACAGGTAGCACAGATACGCAGTATTTT
TRBJ2-2 - TRBV28 - CASSLAGDTGELFF TGTGCCAGCAGTTTAGCAGGGGACACCGGGGAGCTGTTTTTT
TRBJ2-1 - TRBV4-2 - CASSQDQPGGNEQFF TGTGCCAGCAGCCAAGATCAGCCAGGAGGCAATGAGCAGTTCTTC
TRBJ1-2 TRBD1 TRBV20-1 - CAHRTGNGYTF TGCGCCCATAGGACAGGGAATGGCTACACCTTC
TRBJ1-3 - TRBV9 - CASSPGTGGNTIYF TGTGCCAGCAGCCCCGGTACCGGGGGAAACACCATATATTTT
TRBJ2-3 TRBD2 TRBV19 - CASRLAGSTDTQYF TGTGCCAGTAGACTAGCGGGGAGCACAGATACGCAGTATTTT
TRBJ2-2 - TRBV5-6 - CASSYPDQRLAGELFF TGTGCCAGCAGCTACCCGGACCAAAGGTTGGCCGGGGAGCTGTTTTTT
TRBJ1-2 TRBD1 TRBV6-5 - CASSSGTGGYGYTF TGTGCCAGCAGTTCCGGGACAGGAGGTTATGGCTACACCTTC
TRBJ2-7 - TRBV6-6 - CASSYGPSYEQYF TGTGCCAGCAGTTACGGCCCCTCCTACGAGCAGTACTTC
TRBJ1-4 TRBD1 TRBV7-9 - CASSLGQGYEKLFF TGTGCCAGCAGCTTAGGACAGGGGTACGAAAAACTGTTTTTT
TRBJ2-2 - TRBV7-6 once CASSLFVSTGGELFF TGTGCCAGCAGCTTATTCGTCTCAACCGGCGGGGAGCTGTTTTTT
TRBJ2-1 - TRBV18 - CASSSGTNEQFF TGTGCCAGCTCATCCGGGACCAATGAGCAGTTCTTC
TRBJ2-2 - TRBV30 - CAWSVIPQGLTGELFF TGTGCCTGGAGTGTAATACCCCAGGGCCTCACCGGGGAGCTGTTTTTT
TRBJ2-7 TRBD1 TRBV15 - CATSRVRGRLYEQYF TGTGCCACCAGCAGGGTAAGGGGGCGGCTATACGAGCAGTACTTC
TRBJ2-3 - TRBV5-6 - CASSPGYLRNTQYF TGTGCCAGCAGCCCGGGGTATTTGAGGAATACGCAGTATTTT
TRBJ2-2 - TRBV4-2 - CASSMNTGELFF TGTGCCAGCAGTATGAACACCGGGGAGCTGTTTTTT
TRBJ2-7 - TRBV28 - CASSFGDSLYEQYF TGTGCCAGCAGTTTCGGAGACTCGCTCTACGAGCAGTACTTC
TRBJ2-2 TRBD2 TRBV25-1 - CASSESSGRRGELFF TGTGCCAGCAGTGAAAGTAGCGGGAGGCGGGGGGAGCTGTTTTTT
TRBJ2-7 TRBD2 TRBV7-8 - CASSHSGDHSYEQYF TGTGCCAGCAGCCACAGCGGGGACCACTCCTACGAGCAGTACTTC
TRBJ2-3 TRBD2 TRBV5-1 once CASSLGLAGGADTQYF TGCGCCAGCAGCTTGGGGCTAGCGGGAGGAGCAGATACGCAGTATTTT
TRBJ2-4 TRBD1 TRBV2 - CASSGDREGIQYF TGTGCCAGCAGTGGGGACAGGGAGGGCATTCAGTACTTC
TRBJ2-7 - TRBV27 - CASSFGGAIYEQYF TGTGCCAGCAGTTTTGGGGGAGCAATCTACGAGCAGTACTTC
TRBJ2-1 - TRBV27 once CASSFSSYNEQFF TGTGCCAGCAGTTTCTCATCTTACAATGAGCAGTTCTTC
TRBJ2-3 - TRBV5-1 - CASSLGPISTDTQYF TGCGCCAGCAGCTTGGGTCCTATTAGCACAGATACGCAGTATTTT
TRBJ2-7 TRBD2 TRBV7-9 - CASSSKLAGARDEQYF TGTGCCAGCAGCTCAAAACTAGCGGGAGCTCGAGACGAGCAGTACTTC
TRBJ2-1 TRBD2 TRBV7-2 - CASSVMAGGSNEQFF TGTGCCAGCAGCGTGATGGCGGGAGGGAGCAATGAGCAGTTCTTC
TRBJ2-7 TRBD2 TRBV28 - CASSVAGATSYEQYF TGTGCCAGCAGCGTAGCGGGAGCCACCTCCTACGAGCAGTACTTC